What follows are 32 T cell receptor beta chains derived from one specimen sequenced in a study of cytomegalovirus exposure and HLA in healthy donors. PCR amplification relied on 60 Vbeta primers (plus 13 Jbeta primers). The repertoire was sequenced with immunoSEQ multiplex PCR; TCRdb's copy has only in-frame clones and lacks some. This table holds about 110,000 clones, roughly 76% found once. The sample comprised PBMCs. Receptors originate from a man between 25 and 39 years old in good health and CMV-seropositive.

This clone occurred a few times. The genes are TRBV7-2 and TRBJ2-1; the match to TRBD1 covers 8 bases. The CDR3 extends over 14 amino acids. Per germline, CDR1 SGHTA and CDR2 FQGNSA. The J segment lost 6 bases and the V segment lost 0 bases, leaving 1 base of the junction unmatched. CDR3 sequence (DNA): TGTGCCAGCAGCTTAGCTACAGGGGGCAATGAGCAGTTCTTC. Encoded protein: CASSLATGGNEQFF.

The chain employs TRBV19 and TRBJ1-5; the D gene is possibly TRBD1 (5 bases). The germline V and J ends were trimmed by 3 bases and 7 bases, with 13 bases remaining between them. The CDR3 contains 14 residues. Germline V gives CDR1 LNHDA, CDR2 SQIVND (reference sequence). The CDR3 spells CASSMTGVGQPQHF. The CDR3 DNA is TGTGCCAGTAGTATGACGGGGGTAGGCCAGCCCCAGCATTTT.

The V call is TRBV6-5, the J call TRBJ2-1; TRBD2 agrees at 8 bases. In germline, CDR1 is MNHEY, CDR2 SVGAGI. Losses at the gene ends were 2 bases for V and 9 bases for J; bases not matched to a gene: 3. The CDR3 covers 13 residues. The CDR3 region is CASSYGTSGEQFF. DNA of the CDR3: TGTGCCAGCAGTTACGGGACTAGTGGTGAGCAGTTCTTC.

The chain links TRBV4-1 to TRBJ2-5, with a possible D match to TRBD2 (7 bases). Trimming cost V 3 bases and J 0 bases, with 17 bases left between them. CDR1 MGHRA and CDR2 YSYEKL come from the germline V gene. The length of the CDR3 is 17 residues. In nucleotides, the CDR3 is TGCGCCAGCAGCCAGGGGGGGCACGGGGGGTACCAAGAGACCCAGTACTTC. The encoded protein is CASSQGGHGGYQETQYF.

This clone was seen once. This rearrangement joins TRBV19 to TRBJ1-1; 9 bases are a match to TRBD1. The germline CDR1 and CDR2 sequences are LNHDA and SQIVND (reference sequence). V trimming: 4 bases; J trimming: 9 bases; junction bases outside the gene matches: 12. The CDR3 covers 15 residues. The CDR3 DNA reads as TGTGCCAGTAGTACCGGGGGACAGGGCAATGCAAAAGCTTTCTTT. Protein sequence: CASSTGGQGNAKAFF.

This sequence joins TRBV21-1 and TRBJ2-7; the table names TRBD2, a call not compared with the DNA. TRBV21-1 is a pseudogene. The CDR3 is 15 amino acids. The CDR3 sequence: CASSRSPGESYEQYF. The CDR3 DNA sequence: TGTGCCAGCAGCCGTTCGCCGGGGGAGTCCTACGAGCAGTACTTC.

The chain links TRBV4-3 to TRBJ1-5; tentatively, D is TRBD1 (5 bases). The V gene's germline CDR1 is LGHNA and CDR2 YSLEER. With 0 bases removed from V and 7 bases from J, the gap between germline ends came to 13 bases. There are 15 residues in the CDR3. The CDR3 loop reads CASSQETGVRQPQHF. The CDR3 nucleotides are TGCGCCAGCAGCCAAGAGACGGGGGTAAGACAGCCCCAGCATTTT.

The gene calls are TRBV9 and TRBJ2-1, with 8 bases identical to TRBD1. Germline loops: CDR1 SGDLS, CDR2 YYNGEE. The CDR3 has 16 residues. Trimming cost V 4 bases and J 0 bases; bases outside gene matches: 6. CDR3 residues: CASSTTGGYSYNEQFF. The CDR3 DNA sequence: TGTGCCAGCAGCACTACAGGGGGGTACTCCTACAATGAGCAGTTCTTC.

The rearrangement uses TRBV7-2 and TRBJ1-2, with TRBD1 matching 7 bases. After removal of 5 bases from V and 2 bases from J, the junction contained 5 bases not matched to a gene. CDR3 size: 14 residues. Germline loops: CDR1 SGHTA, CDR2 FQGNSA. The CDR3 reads CASSARTGNYGYTF. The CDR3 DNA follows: TGTGCCAGCAGCGCCCGGACAGGCAACTATGGCTACACCTTC. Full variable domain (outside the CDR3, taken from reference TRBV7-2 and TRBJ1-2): GAGVSQSPSNKVTEKGKDVELRCDPISGHTALYWYRQSLGQGLEFLIYFQGNSAPDKSGLPSDRFSAERTGGSVSTLTIQRTQQEDSAVYLCASSARTGNYGYTFGSGTRLTVV.

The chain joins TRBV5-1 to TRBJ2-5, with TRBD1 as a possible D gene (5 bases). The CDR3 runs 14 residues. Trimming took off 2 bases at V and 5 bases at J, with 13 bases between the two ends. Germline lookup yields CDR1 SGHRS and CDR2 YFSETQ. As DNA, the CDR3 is TGCGCCAGCAGCTTAGTAGACAGCGAGGAGACCCAGTACTTC. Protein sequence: CASSLVDSEETQYF. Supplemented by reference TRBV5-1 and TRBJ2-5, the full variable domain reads KAGVTQTPRYLIKTRGQQVTLSCSPISGHRSVSWYQQTPGQGLQFLFEYFSETQRNKGNFPGRFSGRQFSNSRSEMNVSTLELGDSALYLCASSLVDSEETQYFGPGTRLLVL.

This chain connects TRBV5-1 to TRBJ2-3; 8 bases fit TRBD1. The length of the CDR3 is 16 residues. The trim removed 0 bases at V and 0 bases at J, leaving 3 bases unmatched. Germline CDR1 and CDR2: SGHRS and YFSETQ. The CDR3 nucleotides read TGCGCCAGCAGCTTGGACAGGGGGACCAGCACAGATACGCAGTATTTT. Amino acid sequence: CASSLDRGTSTDTQYF.

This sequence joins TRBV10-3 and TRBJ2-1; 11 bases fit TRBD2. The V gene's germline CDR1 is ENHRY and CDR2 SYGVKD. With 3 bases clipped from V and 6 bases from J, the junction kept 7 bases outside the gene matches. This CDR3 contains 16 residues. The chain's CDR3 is CAISEFGLAGGNEQFF. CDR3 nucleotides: TGTGCCATCAGTGAATTCGGGCTAGCGGGGGGCAATGAGCAGTTCTTC.

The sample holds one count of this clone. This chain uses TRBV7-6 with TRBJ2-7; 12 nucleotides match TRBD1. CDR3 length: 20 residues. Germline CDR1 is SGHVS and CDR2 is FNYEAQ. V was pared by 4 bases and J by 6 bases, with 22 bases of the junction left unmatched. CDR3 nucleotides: TGTGCCAGCAGCTCCCGACCGGGACAGGGGGCGCGGTTAGGGGGTCTCGAGCAGTACTTC. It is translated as CASSSRPGQGARLGGLEQYF.

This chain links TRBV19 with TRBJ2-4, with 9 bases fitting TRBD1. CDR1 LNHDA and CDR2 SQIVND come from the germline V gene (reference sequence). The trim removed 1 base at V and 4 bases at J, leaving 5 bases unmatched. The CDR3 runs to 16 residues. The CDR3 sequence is CASSIVTGTGKNIQYF. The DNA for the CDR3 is TGTGCCAGTAGTATAGTTACCGGGACAGGGAAAAACATTCAGTACTTC.

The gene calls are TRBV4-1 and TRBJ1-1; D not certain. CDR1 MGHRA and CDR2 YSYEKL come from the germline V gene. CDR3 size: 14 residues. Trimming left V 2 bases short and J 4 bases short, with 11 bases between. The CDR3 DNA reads TGCGCCAGCAGCCAACAACCCGGGAGCACTGAAGCTTTCTTT. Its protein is CASSQQPGSTEAFF.

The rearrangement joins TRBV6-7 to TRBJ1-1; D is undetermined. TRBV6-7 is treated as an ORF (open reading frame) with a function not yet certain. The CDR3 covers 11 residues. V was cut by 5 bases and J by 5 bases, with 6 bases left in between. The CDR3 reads CASSPETEAFF. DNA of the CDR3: TGTGCCAGCAGTCCCGAGACTGAAGCTTTCTTT.

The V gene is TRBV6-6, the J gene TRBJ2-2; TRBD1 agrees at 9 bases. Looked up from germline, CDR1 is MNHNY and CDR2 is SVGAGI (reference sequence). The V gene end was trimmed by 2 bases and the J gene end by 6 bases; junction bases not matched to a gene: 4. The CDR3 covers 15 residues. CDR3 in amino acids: CASSYPGQGAGELFF. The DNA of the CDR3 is TGTGCCAGCAGTTACCCGGGACAGGGTGCCGGGGAGCTGTTTTTT.

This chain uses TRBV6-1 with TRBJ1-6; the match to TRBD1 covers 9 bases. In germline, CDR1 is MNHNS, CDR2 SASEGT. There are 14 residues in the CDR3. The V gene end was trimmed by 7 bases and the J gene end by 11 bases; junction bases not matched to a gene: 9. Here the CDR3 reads CASTSDGTGTPLHF. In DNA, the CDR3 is TGTGCCAGCACCAGCGACGGGACAGGGACACCCCTCCACTTT.

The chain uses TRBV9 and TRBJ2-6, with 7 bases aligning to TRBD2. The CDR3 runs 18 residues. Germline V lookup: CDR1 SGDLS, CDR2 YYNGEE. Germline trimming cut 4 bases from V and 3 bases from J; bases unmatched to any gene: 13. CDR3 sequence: CASSTPGGGFSGANVLTF. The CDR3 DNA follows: TGTGCCAGCAGCACCCCCGGCGGGGGTTTTAGTGGGGCCAACGTCCTGACTTTC. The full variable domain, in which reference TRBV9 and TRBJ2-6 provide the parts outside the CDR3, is DSGVTQTPKHLITATGQRVTLRCSPRSGDLSVYWYQQSLDQGLQFLIQYYNGEERAKGNILERFSAQQFPDLHSELNLSSLELGDSALYFCASSTPGGGFSGANVLTFGAGSRLTVL.

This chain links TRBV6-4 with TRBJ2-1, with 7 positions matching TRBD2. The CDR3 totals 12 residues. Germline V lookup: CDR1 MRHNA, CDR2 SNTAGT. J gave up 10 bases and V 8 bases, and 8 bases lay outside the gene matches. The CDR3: CASGGDGGEQFF. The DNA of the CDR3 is TGTGCCAGCGGGGGTGACGGGGGGGAGCAGTTCTTC.

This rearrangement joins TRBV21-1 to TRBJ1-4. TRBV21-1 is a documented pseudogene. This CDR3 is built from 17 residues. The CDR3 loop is CASSKGAGGGRGEKLFF. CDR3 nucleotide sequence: TGTGCCAGCAGCAAAGGAGCCGGGGGGGGAAGGGGTGAAAAACTGTTTTTT.

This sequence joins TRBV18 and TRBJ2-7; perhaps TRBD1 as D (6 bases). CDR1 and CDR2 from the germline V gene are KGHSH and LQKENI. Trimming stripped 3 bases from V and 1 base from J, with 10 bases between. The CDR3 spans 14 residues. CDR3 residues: CASSPYRDSYEQYF. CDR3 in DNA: TGTGCCAGCTCACCTTACAGGGATTCCTACGAGCAGTACTTC.

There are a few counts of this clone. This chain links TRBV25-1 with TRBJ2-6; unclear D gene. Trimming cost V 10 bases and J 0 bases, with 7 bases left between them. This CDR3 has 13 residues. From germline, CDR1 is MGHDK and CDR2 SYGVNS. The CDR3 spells CATRSSGANVLTF. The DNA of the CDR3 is TGTGCCACCCGGAGCTCTGGGGCCAACGTCCTGACTTTC.

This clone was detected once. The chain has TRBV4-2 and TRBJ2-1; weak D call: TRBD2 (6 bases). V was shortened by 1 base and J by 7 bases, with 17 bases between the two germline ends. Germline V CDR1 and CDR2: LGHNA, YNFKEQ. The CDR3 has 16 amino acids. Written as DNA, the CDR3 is TGTGCCAGCAGCCAAGTTGGGACTTCCCCGGGAAATGAGCAGTTCTTC. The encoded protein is CASSQVGTSPGNEQFF.

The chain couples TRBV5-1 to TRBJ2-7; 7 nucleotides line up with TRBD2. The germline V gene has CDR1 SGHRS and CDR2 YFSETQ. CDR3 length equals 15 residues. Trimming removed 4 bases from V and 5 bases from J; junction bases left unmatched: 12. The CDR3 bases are TGCGCCAGCAGCGTGGCCCCGGGGGGAGAGAACGAGCAGTACTTC. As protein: CASSVAPGGENEQYF.

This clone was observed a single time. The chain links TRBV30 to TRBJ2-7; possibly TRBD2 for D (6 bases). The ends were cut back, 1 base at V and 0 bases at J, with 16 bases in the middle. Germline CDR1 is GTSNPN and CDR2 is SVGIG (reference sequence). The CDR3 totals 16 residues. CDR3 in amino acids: CAWSASGGRGSYEQYF. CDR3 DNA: TGTGCCTGGAGTGCCTCCGGAGGGCGGGGCTCCTACGAGCAGTACTTC.

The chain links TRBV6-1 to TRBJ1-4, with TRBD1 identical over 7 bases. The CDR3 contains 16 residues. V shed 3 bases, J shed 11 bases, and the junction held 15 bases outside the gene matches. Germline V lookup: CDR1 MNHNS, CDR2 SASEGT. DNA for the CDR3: TGTGCCAGCAGTGACCCAGCGGGGGACAGTCTTAGGAAACTGTTTTTT. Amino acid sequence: CASSDPAGDSLRKLFF.

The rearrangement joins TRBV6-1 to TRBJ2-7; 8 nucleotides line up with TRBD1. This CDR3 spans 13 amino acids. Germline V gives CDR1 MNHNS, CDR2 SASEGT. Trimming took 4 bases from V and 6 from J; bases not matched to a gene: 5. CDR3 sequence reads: CASSGQGAGEQYF. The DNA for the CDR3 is TGTGCCAGCAGTGGGCAGGGGGCGGGCGAGCAGTACTTC.

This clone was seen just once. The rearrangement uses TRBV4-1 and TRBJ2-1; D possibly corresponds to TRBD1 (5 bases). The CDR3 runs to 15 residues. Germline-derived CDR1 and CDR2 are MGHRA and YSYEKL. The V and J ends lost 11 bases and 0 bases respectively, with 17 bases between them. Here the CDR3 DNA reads TGCGCCTCCAGGGTCGGCTTAAGCTCCTACAATGAGCAGTTCTTC. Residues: CASRVGLSSYNEQFF.

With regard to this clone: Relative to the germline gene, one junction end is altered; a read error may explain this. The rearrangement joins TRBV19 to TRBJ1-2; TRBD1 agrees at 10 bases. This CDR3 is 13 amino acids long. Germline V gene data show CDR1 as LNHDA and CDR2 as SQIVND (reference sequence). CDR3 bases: TGTGCCAGTACGCTCCCGGGACAGGGGAAGGGGGTATTC. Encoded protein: CASTLPGQGKGVF.

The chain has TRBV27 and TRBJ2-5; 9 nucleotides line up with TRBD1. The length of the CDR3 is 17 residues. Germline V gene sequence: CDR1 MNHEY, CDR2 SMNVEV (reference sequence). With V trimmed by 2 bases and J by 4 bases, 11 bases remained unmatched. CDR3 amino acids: CASSLRWTGAQRETQYF. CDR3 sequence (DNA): TGTGCCAGCAGTTTAAGGTGGACAGGGGCGCAGAGAGAGACCCAGTACTTC.

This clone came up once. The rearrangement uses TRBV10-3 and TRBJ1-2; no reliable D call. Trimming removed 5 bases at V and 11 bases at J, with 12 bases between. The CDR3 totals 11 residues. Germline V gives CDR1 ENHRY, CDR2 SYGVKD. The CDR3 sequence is CAISLGGLYTF. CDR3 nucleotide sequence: TGTGCCATCAGTCTCGGTGGGCTTTACACCTTC.